These 21 T cell receptor beta chains were sequenced from one sample in a study of cytotoxic CD8 clonotypes in ibrutinib-treated CLL. The repertoire was sequenced with immunoSEQ multiplex PCR; TCRdb's copy has only in-frame clones and lacks some. The sample includes 97,000 or so clones, approximately 80% seen only once; the top ten take about 30%. This specimen consisted of PBMCs, obtained after 12 months of ibrutinib treatment. Receptor source: a human donor with chronic lymphocytic leukemia.

This clone was seen a single time. The chain is built from TRBV14 and TRBJ2-7; D uncertain. The length of the CDR3 is 13 residues. Germline loops: CDR1 SGHDN, CDR2 FVKESK. V was cut by 1 base and J by 9 bases, with 13 bases left in between. CDR3 in amino acids: CASSQGRPLGQYF. The CDR3 nucleotides are TGTGCCAGCAGCCAAGGTCGGCCCCTCGGGCAGTACTTC.

The chain combines TRBV29-1 with TRBJ2-2, with D perhaps matching TRBD1 (7 bases). The CDR3 runs to 15 residues. The germline V gene has CDR1 SQVTM and CDR2 ANQGSEA. V lost 4 bases, J lost 6 bases, and 18 bases lay in between. The CDR3 sequence: CSVVAGGSWSGELFF. Here the CDR3 DNA reads TGCAGCGTTGTTGCAGGGGGGAGTTGGTCCGGGGAGCTGTTTTTT.

The chain uses TRBV5-4 and TRBJ2-2, with TRBD1 as a possible D gene (7 bases). Germline CDR1 and CDR2: SGHNT and YYREEE (reference sequence). V was pared by 4 bases and J by 5 bases, with 18 bases between. This CDR3 spans 16 amino acids. CDR3 in amino acids: CASSPRRGAGTGELFF. DNA of the CDR3: TGTGCCAGCAGCCCGCGCAGGGGGGCGGGGACCGGGGAGCTGTTTTTT.

V is TRBV5-1 and J is TRBJ2-3; the match to TRBD1 covers 8 bases. This CDR3 spans 15 amino acids. CDR1 SGHRS and CDR2 YFSETQ come from the germline V gene. V gave up 4 bases and J gave up 2 bases; unmatched junction bases: 6. The CDR3: CASSTGQVNTDTQYF. CDR3 DNA sequence: TGCGCCAGCAGCACGGGACAGGTTAACACAGATACGCAGTATTTT. The full variable domain, its missing parts supplied by reference TRBV5-1 and TRBJ2-3, is KAGVTQTPRYLIKTRGQQVTLSCSPISGHRSVSWYQQTPGQGLQFLFEYFSETQRNKGNFPGRFSGRQFSNSRSEMNVSTLELGDSALYLCASSTGQVNTDTQYFGPGTRLTVL.

This clone has only a few counts. V and J are TRBV6-6 and TRBJ1-1, with TRBD1 as a possible D gene (6 bases). Deletions cut 4 bases from V and 0 bases from J, with 12 bases between. The CDR3 sequence is 15 residues long. The germline V gene encodes CDR1 MNHNY and CDR2 SVGAGI (reference sequence). This chain's CDR3 is CASSSRGGMNTEAFF. The CDR3 DNA follows: TGTGCCAGCAGTTCTAGGGGGGGAATGAACACTGAAGCTTTCTTT.

The chain couples TRBV5-5 to TRBJ2-3; 11 bases are shared with TRBD2. V was clipped by 4 bases and J by 2 bases; unmatched bases: 6. Germline V gene lookup returns CDR1 SGHKS and CDR2 YYEKEE (reference sequence). The CDR3 spans 16 residues. In DNA form, the CDR3 reads TGTGCCAGCAGCGCGCTAGCGGGGGGACTCACAGATACGCAGTATTTT. Protein: CASSALAGGLTDTQYF.

The genes are TRBV7-9 and TRBJ2-1; 8 bases match TRBD2. The CDR3 extends over 16 amino acids. Germline trimming cut 5 bases from V and 0 bases from J; bases unmatched to any gene: 6. The germline CDR1 and CDR2 sequences are SEHNR and FQNEAQ (reference sequence). CDR3 in amino acids: CASSLGLVFSYNEQFF. Written as DNA, the CDR3 is TGTGCCAGCAGCCTGGGACTAGTCTTCTCCTACAATGAGCAGTTCTTC.

This chain uses TRBV10-1 with TRBJ2-7, with 7 nucleotides matching TRBD2. The germline CDR1 and CDR2 sequences are WNHNN and SYGVQD (reference sequence). V was clipped by 6 bases and J by 2 bases; unmatched bases: 10. The CDR3 is 15 residues long. The CDR3 reads CASRGGGARTYEQYF. The CDR3, as DNA: TGCGCCAGCAGGGGGGGAGGGGCCCGCACCTACGAGCAGTACTTC.

The sample holds a few counts of this clone. The chain has TRBV2 and TRBJ1-2; D ambiguous. CDR3 length: 13 amino acids. The V end lost 1 base, the J end lost 5 bases, and 8 bases lay between the germline ends. Germline V gene sequence: CDR1 SNHLY, CDR2 FYNNEI. As DNA, the CDR3 is TGTGCCAGCAGTGAAGACAGAATTTATGGCTACACCTTC. Protein product: CASSEDRIYGYTF. The full variable domain, completed using reference TRBV2 and TRBJ1-2, is EPEVTQTPSHQVTQMGQEVILRCVPISNHLYFYWYRQILGQKVEFLVSFYNNEISEKSEIFDDQFSVERPDGSNFTLKIRSTKLEDSAMYFCASSEDRIYGYTFGSGTRLTVV.

The V gene is TRBV7-9, the J gene TRBJ2-7; tentative D call: TRBD2 (5 bases). Deletions cut 5 bases from V and 1 base from J, with 15 bases between. Germline CDR1 is SEHNR and CDR2 is FQNEAQ (reference sequence). The CDR3 spans 15 residues. CDR3 sequence: CASSGSQLGSYEQYF. The DNA of the CDR3 is TGTGCCAGCAGCGGATCCCAACTAGGATCCTACGAGCAGTACTTC.

The V gene is TRBV5-6, the J gene TRBJ2-5, with TRBD1 identical over 9 bases. CDR1 and CDR2 from the germline V gene are SGHDT and YYEEEE. The CDR3 covers 15 residues. The junction had 10 bases not matched to a gene; V was cut back by 5 bases and J by 5 bases. In DNA form, the CDR3 reads TGTGCCAGCAGGACCACAGGGGGCTATGGGGAGACCCAGTACTTC. Protein sequence: CASRTTGGYGETQYF.

The chain employs TRBV28 and TRBJ1-2; 9 nucleotides match TRBD1. This CDR3 region has 14 residues. Germline-derived CDR1 and CDR2 are MDHEN and SYDVKM. V lost 4 bases and J lost 7; bases outside the gene matches: 7. CDR3 coding DNA: TGTGCCAGCAGTTCGGGGGGACAGGGCTCTGGCTACACCTTC. Protein: CASSSGGQGSGYTF.

The chain recombines TRBV5-1 with TRBJ2-7, with 8 bases matching TRBD2. The CDR3 extends over 15 amino acids. With 0 bases clipped from V and 2 bases from J, the junction kept 4 bases outside the gene matches. Germline V gene lookup returns CDR1 SGHRS and CDR2 YFSETQ. The CDR3 spells CASSLDAGGPYEQYF. The DNA for the CDR3 is TGCGCCAGCAGCTTGGATGCGGGGGGTCCCTACGAGCAGTACTTC.

In this sample, this clone turned up many times. The chain employs TRBV2 and TRBJ1-6, with 7 bases identical to TRBD1. Germline loops: CDR1 SNHLY, CDR2 FYNNEI. The ends lost 6 bases at V and 14 bases at J; junction bases unmatched: 13. This CDR3 spans 14 amino acids. The CDR3 sequence: CASSDSTGKWTLHF. The CDR3, as DNA: TGTGCCAGCAGCGACTCGACAGGGAAGTGGACCCTCCACTTT. The full variable domain, rest sourced from reference TRBV2 and TRBJ1-6, is EPEVTQTPSHQVTQMGQEVILRCVPISNHLYFYWYRQILGQKVEFLVSFYNNEISEKSEIFDDQFSVERPDGSNFTLKIRSTKLEDSAMYFCASSDSTGKWTLHFGNGTRLTVT.

The chain links TRBV28 to TRBJ2-6; 7 bases are shared with TRBD2. V was pared by 6 bases and J by 1 base, with 6 bases of the junction left unmatched. CDR1 is MDHEN, CDR2 SYDVKM, per germline. This CDR3 region has 16 residues. The CDR3 DNA sequence: TGTGCCAGCAGCCCAGCGGGGTTATCTGGGGCCAACGTCCTGACTTTC. It translates to CASSPAGLSGANVLTF.

This chain joins TRBV4-1 and TRBJ1-4; TRBD1 might be the D (5 bases). Deletions cut 8 bases from V and 5 bases from J, with 18 bases between. Germline CDR1 and CDR2: MGHRA and YSYEKL. CDR3 length: 15 amino acids. CDR3 nucleotide sequence: TGCGCCAGCGCGCCTAGACCGGGGCCCAATGAAAAACTGTTTTTT. Its translation: CASAPRPGPNEKLFF.

The CDR3 sequence is CASSPLGLSGDEQFF. DNA for the CDR3: TGTGCCAGCAGCCCCTTAGGACTTTCGGGGGATGAGCAGTTCTTC. The V and J genes are TRBV7-2 and TRBJ2-1, with TRBD2 as a possible D gene (6 bases). The CDR3 has 15 amino acids. Trimming removed 5 bases from V and 8 bases from J, with 19 bases in between. Germline values: CDR1 SGHTA, CDR2 FQGNSA. The full variable domain, rest sourced from reference TRBV7-2 and TRBJ2-1, is GAGVSQSPSNKVTEKGKDVELRCDPISGHTALYWYRQSLGQGLEFLIYFQGNSAPDKSGLPSDRFSAERTGGSVSTLTIQRTQQEDSAVYLCASSPLGLSGDEQFFGPGTRLTVL.

V and J are TRBV6-6 and TRBJ1-2; D unresolved. The CDR3 runs 13 residues. Germline V gives CDR1 MNHNY, CDR2 SVGAGI (reference sequence). The V end lost 0 bases, the J end lost 4 bases, and 6 bases lay between the germline ends. This CDR3 is CASSYSTSYGYTF. In DNA, the CDR3 is TGTGCCAGCAGTTACTCGACAAGCTATGGCTACACCTTC.

This clone was seen a few times. This chain connects TRBV18 to TRBJ1-5, with D uncertain. Trimming cost V 3 bases and J 4 bases, with 7 bases left between them. From germline, CDR1 is KGHSH and CDR2 LQKENI. The CDR3 totals 13 residues. The CDR3 region is CASSPGQNQPQHF. CDR3 in DNA: TGTGCCAGCTCACCGGGCCAGAATCAGCCCCAGCATTTT.

The chain links TRBV7-6 to TRBJ2-5; 9 bases map to TRBD2. The CDR3 has 17 amino acids. V gave up 1 base and J gave up 2 bases; unmatched junction bases: 8. Germline CDR1 SGHVS, CDR2 FNYEAQ. The CDR3, as DNA: TGTGCCAGCAGCTTAGGGGGAGCGGGGGGCCCGCAAGAGACCCAGTACTTC. This sequence encodes CASSLGGAGGPQETQYF.

V is TRBV18 and J is TRBJ2-2; D gene unclear. This CDR3 is 16 amino acids long. The germline gives CDR1 KGHSH, CDR2 LQKENI. V shed 5 bases and J shed 0 bases, with 13 bases lying between them. CDR3 coding DNA: TGTGCCAGCTCATCTCGGACGGATCCGAACACCGGGGAGCTGTTTTTT. It is translated as CASSSRTDPNTGELFF. Full variable domain (missing parts from reference TRBV18 and TRBJ2-2): NAGVMQNPRHLVRRRGQEARLRCSPMKGHSHVYWYRQLPEEGLKFMVYLQKENIIDESGMPKERFSAEFPKEGPSILRIQQVVRGDSAAYFCASSSRTDPNTGELFFGEGSRLTVL.